This TCR beta chain is from a study of Graves' ophthalmopathy and Graves' hyperthyroidism. Looking at the study overall: Calling hyperthyroidism stable required that no ophthalmopathy show up within 18 months of follow-up.

From RNA, the CDR3 regions of TCR beta chains were amplified and sequenced. A first-round RT-PCR used HTBI primers, followed by a second-round multiplex PCR. TCRdb called the multiplex PCR reads again in MiXCR, with one record for every CDR3 protein. The table has over a million distinct CDR3 sequences, about 35% seen once. Trimming removed 0 bases at V and 0 bases at J, with 12 bases between. The CDR3 is 18 residues long. Germline assignment: CDR1 MNHEY and CDR2 SVGAGI. Enrollment excluded any patients with other autoimmune diseases, uncontrolled infections, pregnancy or lactation. This clonotype was detected a few times.

Sequencing input: peripheral blood or thyroid tissue (not recorded which). This clonotype was sampled from an adult man with Graves' hyperthyroidism. This chain uses TRBV6-5 with TRBJ1-6; D call uncertain. The DNA for the CDR3 is TGTGCCAGCAGTTACTCGTTGGACGGGAGCTCCTATAATTCACCCCTCCACTTT. Translating it yields CASSYSLDGSSYNSPLHF.